The T cell receptor beta chain under discussion was sequenced for a study of shared clonotypes between healthy human individuals. Recent acute infections and vaccinations were absent in the healthy HIV-negative adult donors. This table comes from immunoSEQ multiplex PCR, and its TCRdb copy is limited to in-frame clones, with some not included. The sample lists about 1.5 million clones, roughly 96% occurring once. Trimming removed 7 bases at V and 5 bases at J, with 15 bases between. Germline CDR1 SQVTM, CDR2 ANQGSEA. CDR3 length: 13 residues. The TCR originated in a man aged 25-45 years in good health. Sequences were obtained from naive CD4+ T cells sorted from blood. The subset: CD45RA+ positively selected. The chain joins TRBV29-1 to TRBJ1-5; D gene uncertain. The CDR3 nucleotides are TGCAGCGCCTCAGACGGATATTATCAGCCCCAGCATTTT. Translation: CSASDGYYQPQHF.